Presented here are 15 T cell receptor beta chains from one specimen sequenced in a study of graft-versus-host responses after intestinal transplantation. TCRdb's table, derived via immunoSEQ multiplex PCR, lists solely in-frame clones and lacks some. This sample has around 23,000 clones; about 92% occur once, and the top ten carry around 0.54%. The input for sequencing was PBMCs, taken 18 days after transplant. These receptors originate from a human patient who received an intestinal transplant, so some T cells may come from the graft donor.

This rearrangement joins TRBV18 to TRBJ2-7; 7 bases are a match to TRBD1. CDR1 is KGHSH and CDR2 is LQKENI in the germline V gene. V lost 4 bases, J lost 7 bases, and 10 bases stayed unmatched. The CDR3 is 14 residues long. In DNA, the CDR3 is TGTGCCAGCTCACGTGGACAGGTCCTAGATGAGCAGTACTTC. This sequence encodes CASSRGQVLDEQYF.

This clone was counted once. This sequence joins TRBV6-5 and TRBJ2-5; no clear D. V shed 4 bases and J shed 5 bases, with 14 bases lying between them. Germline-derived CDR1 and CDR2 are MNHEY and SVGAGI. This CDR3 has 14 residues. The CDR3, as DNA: TGTGCCAGCAGTTCGAGGACGCCTAGGGAGACCCAGTACTTC. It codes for CASSSRTPRETQYF.

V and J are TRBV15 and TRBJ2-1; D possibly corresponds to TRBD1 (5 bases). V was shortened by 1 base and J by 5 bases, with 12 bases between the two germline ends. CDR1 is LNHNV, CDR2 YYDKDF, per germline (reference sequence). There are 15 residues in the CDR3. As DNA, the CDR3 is TGTGCCACCAGCAGAGGACAGTCGAAGGACAATGAGCAGTTCTTC. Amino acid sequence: CATSRGQSKDNEQFF.

The CDR3 reads CASTAWGGSNQPQHF. The CDR3, as DNA: TGTGCCAGCACCGCATGGGGGGGTAGCAATCAGCCCCAGCATTTT. This chain links TRBV27 with TRBJ1-5; a possible D gene is TRBD1 (5 bases). This CDR3 has 15 amino acids. V lost 7 bases to trimming and J lost 0 bases, with 13 bases between them. Germline lookup yields CDR1 MNHEY and CDR2 SMNVEV (reference sequence).

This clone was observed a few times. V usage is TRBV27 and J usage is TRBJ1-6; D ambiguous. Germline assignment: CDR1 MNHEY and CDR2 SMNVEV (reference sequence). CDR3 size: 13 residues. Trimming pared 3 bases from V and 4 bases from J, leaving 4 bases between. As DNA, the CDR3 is TGTGCCAGCAGTTTCGGATATAATTCACCCCTCCACTTT. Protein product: CASSFGYNSPLHF.

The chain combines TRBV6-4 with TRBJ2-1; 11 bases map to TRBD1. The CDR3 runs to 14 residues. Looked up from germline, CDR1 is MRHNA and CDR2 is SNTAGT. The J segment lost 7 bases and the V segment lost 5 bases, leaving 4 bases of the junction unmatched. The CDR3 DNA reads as TGTGCCAGCAGTTTGGGACAGGGGGGAAATGAGCAGTTCTTC. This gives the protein CASSLGQGGNEQFF.

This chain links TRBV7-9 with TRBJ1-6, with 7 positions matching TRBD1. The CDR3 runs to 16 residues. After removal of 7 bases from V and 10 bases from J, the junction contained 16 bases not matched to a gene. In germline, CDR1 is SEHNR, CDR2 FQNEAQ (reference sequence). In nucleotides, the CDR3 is TGTGCCAGCACCCAAGCCCTTCCGGGACAGTCATCACCCCTCCACTTT. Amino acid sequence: CASTQALPGQSSPLHF.

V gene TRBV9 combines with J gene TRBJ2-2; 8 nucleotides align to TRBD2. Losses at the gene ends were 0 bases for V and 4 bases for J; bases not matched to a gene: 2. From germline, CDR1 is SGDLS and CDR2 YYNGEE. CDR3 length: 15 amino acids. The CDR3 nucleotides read TGTGCCAGCAGCGTAGTGAGCGGGGGCACCGGGGAGCTGTTTTTT. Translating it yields CASSVVSGGTGELFF.

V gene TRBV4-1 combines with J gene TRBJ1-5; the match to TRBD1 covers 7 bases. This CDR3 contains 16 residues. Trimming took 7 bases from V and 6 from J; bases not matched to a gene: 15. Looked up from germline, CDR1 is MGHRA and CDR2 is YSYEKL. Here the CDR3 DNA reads TGCGCCAGCAACGGACAGGATGCGATAGGGGGTCAGCCCCAGCATTTT. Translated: CASNGQDAIGGQPQHF.

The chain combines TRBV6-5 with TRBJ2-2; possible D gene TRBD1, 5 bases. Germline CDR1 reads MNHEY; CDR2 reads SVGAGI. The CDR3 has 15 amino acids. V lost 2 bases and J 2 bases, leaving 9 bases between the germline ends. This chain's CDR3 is CASSYRTRNTGELFF. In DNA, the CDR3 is TGTGCCAGCAGTTACAGGACACGTAACACCGGGGAGCTGTTTTTT.

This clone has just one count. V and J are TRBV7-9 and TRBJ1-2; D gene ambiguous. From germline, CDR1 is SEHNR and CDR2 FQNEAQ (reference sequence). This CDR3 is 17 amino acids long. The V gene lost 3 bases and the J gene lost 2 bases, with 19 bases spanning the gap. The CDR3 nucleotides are TGTGCCAGCAGCTTTGCCCTCACTGGGGATTGGAACTATGGCTACACCTTC. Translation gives CASSFALTGDWNYGYTF.

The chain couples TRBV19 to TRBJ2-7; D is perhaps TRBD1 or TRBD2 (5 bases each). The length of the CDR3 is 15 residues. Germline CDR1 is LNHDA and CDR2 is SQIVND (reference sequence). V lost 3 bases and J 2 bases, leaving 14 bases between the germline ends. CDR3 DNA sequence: TGTGCCAGTAGTATCGGTACGAAGGGACCCTACGAGCAGTACTTC. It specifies CASSIGTKGPYEQYF.

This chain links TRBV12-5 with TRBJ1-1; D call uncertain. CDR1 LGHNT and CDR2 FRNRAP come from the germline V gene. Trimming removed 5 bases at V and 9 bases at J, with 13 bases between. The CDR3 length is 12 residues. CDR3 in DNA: TGTGCTAGTGGTCCCGAGGTGACTAAAGCTTTCTTT. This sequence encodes CASGPEVTKAFF.

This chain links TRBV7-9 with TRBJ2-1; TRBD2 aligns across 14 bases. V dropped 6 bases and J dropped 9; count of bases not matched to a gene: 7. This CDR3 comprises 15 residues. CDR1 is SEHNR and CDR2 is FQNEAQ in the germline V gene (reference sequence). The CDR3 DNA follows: TGTGCCAGCAGTTGGACTAGCGGGGGGCCTATTGAGCAGTTCTTC. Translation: CASSWTSGGPIEQFF.

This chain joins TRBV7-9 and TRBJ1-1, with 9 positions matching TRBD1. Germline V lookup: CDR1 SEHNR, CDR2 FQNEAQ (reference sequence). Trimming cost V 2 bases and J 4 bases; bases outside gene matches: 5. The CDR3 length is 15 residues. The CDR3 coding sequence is TGTGCCAGCAGCTTAAGGACAGGGGCGATCACTGAAGCTTTCTTT. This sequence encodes CASSLRTGAITEAFF.